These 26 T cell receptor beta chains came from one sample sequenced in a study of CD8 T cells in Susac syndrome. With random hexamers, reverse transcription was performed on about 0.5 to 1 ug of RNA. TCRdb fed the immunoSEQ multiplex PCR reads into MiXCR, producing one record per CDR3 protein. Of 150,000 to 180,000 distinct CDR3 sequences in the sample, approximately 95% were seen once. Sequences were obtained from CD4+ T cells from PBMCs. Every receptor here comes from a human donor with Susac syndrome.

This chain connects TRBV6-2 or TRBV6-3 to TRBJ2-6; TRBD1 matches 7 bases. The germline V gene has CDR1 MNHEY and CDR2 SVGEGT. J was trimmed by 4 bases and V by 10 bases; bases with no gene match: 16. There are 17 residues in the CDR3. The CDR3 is CATLKLPIRGGANVLTF. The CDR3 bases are TGTGCCACCCTCAAGTTACCCATCAGGGGGGGGGCCAACGTCCTGACTTTC.

The CDR3 is CASSVALSNTEAFF. In DNA form, the CDR3 reads TGTGCCAGCAGCGTAGCACTTTCGAACACTGAAGCTTTCTTT. The chain recombines TRBV9 with TRBJ1-1; D gene uncertain. Trimming removed 0 bases at V and 1 base at J, with 7 bases between. The germline V gene encodes CDR1 SGDLS and CDR2 YYNGEE. The CDR3 spans 14 residues.

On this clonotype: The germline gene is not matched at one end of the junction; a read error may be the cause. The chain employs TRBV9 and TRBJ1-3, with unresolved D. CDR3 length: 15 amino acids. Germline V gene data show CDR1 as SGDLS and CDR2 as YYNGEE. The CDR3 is CASSVDLSSGNTIYF. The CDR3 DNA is TGTGCCAGCAGCGTAGACCTGAGTTCTGGGAACACCATATATTTT. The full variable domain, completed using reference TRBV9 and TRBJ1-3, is DSGVTQTPKHLITATGQRVTLRCSPRSGDLSVYWYQQSLDQGLQFLIQYYNGEERAKGNILERFSAQQFPDLHSELNLSSLELGDSALYFCASSVDLSSGNTIYFGEGSWLTVV.

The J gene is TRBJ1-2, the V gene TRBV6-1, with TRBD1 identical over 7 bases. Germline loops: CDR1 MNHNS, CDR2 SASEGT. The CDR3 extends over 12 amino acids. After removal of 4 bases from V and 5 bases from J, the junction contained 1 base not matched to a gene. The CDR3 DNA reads TGTGCCAGCAGTGTGACAGGGTATGGCTACACCTTC. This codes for CASSVTGYGYTF.

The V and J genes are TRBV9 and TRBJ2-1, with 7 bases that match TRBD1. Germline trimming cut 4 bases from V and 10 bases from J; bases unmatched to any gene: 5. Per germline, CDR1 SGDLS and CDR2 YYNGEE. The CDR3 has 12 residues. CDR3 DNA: TGTGCCAGCAGCATTGGGACAGCCGAGCAGTTCTTC. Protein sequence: CASSIGTAEQFF.

The CDR3 here is CASMSAGQDNQPQHF. CDR3 bases: TGTGCCAGTATGAGTGCGGGACAGGACAATCAGCCCCAGCATTTT. The V gene is TRBV19, the J gene TRBJ1-5; the match to TRBD1 covers 8 bases. The V gene's germline CDR1 is LNHDA and CDR2 SQIVND (reference sequence). CDR3 length equals 15 residues. J was trimmed by 3 bases and V by 7 bases; bases with no gene match: 8.

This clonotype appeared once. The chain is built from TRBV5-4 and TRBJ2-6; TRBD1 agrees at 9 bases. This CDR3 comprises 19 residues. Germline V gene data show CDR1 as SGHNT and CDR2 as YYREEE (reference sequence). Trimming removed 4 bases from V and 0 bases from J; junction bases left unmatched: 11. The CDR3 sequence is CASSTPTGQGHSGANVLTF. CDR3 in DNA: TGTGCCAGCAGCACACCTACGGGACAGGGACACTCTGGGGCCAACGTCCTGACTTTC. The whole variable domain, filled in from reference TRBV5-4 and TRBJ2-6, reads ETGVTQSPTHLIKTRGQQVTLRCSSQSGHNTVSWYQQALGQGPQFIFQYYREEENGRGNFPPRFSGLQFPNYSSELNVNALELDDSALYLCASSTPTGQGHSGANVLTFGAGSRLTVL.

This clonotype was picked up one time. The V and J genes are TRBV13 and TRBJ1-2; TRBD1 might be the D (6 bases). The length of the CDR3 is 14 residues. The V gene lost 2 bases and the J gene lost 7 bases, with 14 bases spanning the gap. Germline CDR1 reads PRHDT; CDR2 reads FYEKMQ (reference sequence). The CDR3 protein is CASSLLSGGGGYTF. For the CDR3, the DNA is TGTGCCAGCAGCTTACTTTCGGGGGGCGGTGGCTACACCTTC.

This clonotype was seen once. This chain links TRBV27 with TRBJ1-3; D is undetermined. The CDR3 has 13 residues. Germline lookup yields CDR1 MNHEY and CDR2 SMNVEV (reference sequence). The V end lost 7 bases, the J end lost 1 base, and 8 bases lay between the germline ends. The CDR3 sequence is CASKERSGNTIYF. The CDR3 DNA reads TGTGCCAGCAAGGAGCGATCTGGAAACACCATATATTTT.

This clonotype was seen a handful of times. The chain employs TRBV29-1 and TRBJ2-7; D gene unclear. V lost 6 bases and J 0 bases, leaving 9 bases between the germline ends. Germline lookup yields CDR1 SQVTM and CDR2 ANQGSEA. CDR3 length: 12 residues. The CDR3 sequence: CSVGRTSYEQYF. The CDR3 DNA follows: TGCAGCGTCGGAAGGACCTCCTACGAGCAGTACTTC.

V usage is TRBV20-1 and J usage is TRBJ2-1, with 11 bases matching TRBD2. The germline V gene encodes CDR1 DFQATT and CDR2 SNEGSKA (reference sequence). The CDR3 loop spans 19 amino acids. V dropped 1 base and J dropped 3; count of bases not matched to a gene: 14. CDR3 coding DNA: TGCAGTGCTAGAGGGGGGAATCTAGCGGGGGGAATAGGCTACAATGAGCAGTTCTTC. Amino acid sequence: CSARGGNLAGGIGYNEQFF.

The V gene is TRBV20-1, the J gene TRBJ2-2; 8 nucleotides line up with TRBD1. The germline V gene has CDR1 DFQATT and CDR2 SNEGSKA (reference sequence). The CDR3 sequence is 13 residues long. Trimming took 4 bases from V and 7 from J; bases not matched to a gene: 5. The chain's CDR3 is CSATGQASGELFF. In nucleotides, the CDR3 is TGCAGTGCTACGGGACAGGCTAGCGGGGAGCTGTTTTTT.

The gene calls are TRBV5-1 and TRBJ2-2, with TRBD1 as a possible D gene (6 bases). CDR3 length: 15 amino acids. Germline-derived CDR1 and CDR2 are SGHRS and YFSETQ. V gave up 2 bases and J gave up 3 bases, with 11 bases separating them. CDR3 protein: CASSFVGADTGELFF. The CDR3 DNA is TGCGCCAGCAGCTTTGTGGGGGCGGACACCGGGGAGCTGTTTTTT.

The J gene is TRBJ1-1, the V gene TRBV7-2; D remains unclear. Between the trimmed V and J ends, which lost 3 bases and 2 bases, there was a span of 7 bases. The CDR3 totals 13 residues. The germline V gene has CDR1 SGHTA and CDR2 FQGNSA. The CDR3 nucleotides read TGTGCCAGCAGCTTCTCAGCAAACACTGAAGCTTTCTTT. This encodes CASSFSANTEAFF.

CDR3 amino acids: CSVEAGANYGYTF. CDR3 DNA sequence: TGCAGCGTTGAAGCAGGGGCTAACTATGGCTACACCTTC. This sequence joins TRBV29-1 and TRBJ1-2; perhaps TRBD1 as D (6 bases). Trimming pared 1 base from V and 0 bases from J, leaving 6 bases between. CDR3 length equals 13 residues. Germline values: CDR1 SQVTM, CDR2 ANQGSEA.

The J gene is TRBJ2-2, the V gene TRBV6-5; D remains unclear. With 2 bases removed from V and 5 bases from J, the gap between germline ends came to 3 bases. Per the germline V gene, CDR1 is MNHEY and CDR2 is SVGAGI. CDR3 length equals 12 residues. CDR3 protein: CASSYRTGELFF. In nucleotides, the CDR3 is TGTGCCAGCAGTTACCGGACCGGGGAGCTGTTTTTT.

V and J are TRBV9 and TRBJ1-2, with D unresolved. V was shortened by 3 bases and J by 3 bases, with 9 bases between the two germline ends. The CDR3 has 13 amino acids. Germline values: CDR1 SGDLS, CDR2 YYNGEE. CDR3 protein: CASSAAYDYGYTF. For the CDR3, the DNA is TGTGCCAGCAGCGCAGCCTACGACTATGGCTACACCTTC.

CDR3 region: CASSPTSGTGELFF. Written as DNA, the CDR3 is TGTGCCAGCTCACCGACTAGCGGGACCGGGGAGCTGTTTTTT. The V call is TRBV18, the J call TRBJ2-2, with 10 positions matching TRBD2. Germline loops: CDR1 KGHSH, CDR2 LQKENI. CDR3 length equals 14 residues. Unmatched junction bases numbered 0, after V lost 3 bases and J lost 5 bases. The variable domain in full, with the rest retrieved from reference TRBV18 and TRBJ2-2, is NAGVMQNPRHLVRRRGQEARLRCSPMKGHSHVYWYRQLPEEGLKFMVYLQKENIIDESGMPKERFSAEFPKEGPSILRIQQVVRGDSAAYFCASSPTSGTGELFFGEGSRLTVL.

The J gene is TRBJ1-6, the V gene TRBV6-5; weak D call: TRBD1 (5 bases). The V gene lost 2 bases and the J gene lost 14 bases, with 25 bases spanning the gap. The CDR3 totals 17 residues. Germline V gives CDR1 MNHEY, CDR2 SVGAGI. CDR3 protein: CASSYTPTAPAPSSLHF. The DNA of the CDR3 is TGTGCCAGCAGTTACACACCGACAGCGCCCGCTCCGTCGTCCCTCCACTTT.

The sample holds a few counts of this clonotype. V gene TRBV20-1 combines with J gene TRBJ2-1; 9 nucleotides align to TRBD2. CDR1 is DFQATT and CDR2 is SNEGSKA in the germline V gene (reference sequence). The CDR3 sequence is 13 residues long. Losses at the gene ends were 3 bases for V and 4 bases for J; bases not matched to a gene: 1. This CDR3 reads CSARTSGYNEQFF. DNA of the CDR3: TGCAGTGCTAGGACTAGCGGTTACAATGAGCAGTTCTTC.

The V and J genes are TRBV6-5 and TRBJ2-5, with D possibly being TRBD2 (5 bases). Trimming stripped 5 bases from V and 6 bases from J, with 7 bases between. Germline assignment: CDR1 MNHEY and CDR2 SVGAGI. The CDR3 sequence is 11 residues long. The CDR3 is CASSAGKTQYF. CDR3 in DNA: TGTGCCAGCAGTGCCGGGAAGACCCAGTACTTC.

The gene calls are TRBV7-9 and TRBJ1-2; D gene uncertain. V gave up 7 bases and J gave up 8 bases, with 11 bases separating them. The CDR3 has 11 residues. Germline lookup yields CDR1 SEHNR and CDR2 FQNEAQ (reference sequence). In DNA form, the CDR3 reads TGTGCCAGCACCCCAGAGGAGGGCTACACCTTC. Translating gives CASTPEEGYTF. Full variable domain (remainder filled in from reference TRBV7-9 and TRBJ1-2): DTGVSQNPRHKITKRGQNVTFRCDPISEHNRLYWYRQTLGQGPEFLTYFQNEAQLEKSRLLSDRFSAERPKGSFSTLEIQRTEQGDSAMYLCASTPEEGYTFGSGTRLTVV.

The CDR3 DNA reads as TGCGCCAGCACCCTACAGGGGTGGACAGAGACCCAGTACTTC. Translation: CASTLQGWTETQYF. This chain uses TRBV5-1 with TRBJ2-5; 7 positions match TRBD1. The germline V gene has CDR1 SGHRS and CDR2 YFSETQ. The CDR3 is made up of 14 amino acids. The V segment lost 6 bases and the J segment 4 bases; nucleotides outside the gene matches: 9.

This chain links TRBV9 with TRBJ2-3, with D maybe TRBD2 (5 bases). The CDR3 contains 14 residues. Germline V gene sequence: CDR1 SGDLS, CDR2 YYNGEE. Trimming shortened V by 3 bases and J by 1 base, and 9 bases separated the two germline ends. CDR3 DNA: TGTGCCAGCAGCGCCGGGGTGGGCACAGATACGCAGTATTTT. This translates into CASSAGVGTDTQYF. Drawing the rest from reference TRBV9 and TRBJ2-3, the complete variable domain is DSGVTQTPKHLITATGQRVTLRCSPRSGDLSVYWYQQSLDQGLQFLIQYYNGEERAKGNILERFSAQQFPDLHSELNLSSLELGDSALYFCASSAGVGTDTQYFGPGTRLTVL.

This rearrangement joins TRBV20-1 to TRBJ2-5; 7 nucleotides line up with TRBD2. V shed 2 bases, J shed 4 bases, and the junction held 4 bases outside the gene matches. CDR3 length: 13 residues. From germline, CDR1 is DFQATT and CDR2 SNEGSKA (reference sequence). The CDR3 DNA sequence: TGCAGTGCTAGACCAGCGGGGAGAGAGACCCAGTACTTC. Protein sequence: CSARPAGRETQYF.

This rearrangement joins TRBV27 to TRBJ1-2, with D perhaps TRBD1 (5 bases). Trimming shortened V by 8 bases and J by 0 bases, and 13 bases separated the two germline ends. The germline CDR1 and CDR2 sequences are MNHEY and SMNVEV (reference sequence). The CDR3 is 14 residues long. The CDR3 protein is CASRRGGTNYGYTF. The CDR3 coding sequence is TGTGCCAGCCGGCGGGGGGGTACTAACTATGGCTACACCTTC.